This T cell receptor (beta chain) was recovered during a study of T cell responses to AZD1222 COVID-19 vaccine (dated by TCRdb to 2020 to 2022). With respect to the entire study: TCR sequencing covered 233 trial participants: some 210 given two doses of AZD1222 and around 26 given two doses of MenACWY control vaccine. Enrollment into the trials was organized by age into subgroups of 18-55, 56-69 and 70-plus years, and those subgroups contained roughly 140, 27 and 60 TCR-sequenced participants, respectively.

To note about this clone: No antigen is known for it. Base qualities were left out, and no much larger clone turns up one base away.

The CDR3 covers 17 residues, taking in both the cysteine and the phenylalanine. Left in the record is the CDR3 DNA by itself, 51 bases read in frame from the first base. The germline V gene (reference sequence) specifies LGHDT as CDR1 and YNNKEL as CDR2. V loses 0 bases of germline sequence and J loses 0 bases, and the interval between the two ends is 12 bases. Findings and caveats that apply to the study as a whole: The 56-69-year group was small, and its depth increase did not reach significance, likely because of low power. After two AZD1222 doses, both the breadth and the depth of spike-specific TCRs were significantly higher than at day 0 and than in MenACWY recipients. CD4 TCRs associated with the vaccine covered the entire spike protein, and the dominant responses were in regions 160-218 and 743-854. Participants were mostly white British, with more females than males. The authors suggested clonal diversity may have been underestimated. Reportedly, close to half of the unique spike-specific TCRs recognized epitopes lying outside the regions that are mutated in the B.1.351 and B.1.1.7 variants. Only five to seven AZD1222 recipients were SARS-CoV-2 seropositive at baseline, limiting conclusions about previously exposed vaccinees. Because no day 14 peak-response samples were available, repertoires were characterized only after the peak T cell response.

The CDR3 regions of human TCRbeta chains were subjected to immunosequencing. The study's own analysis went as follows. Repertoire TCRs were checked for matches against a reference library of SARS-CoV-2-specific TCRs that had been generated using the MIRA antigen-specificity platform. Breadth was defined as the fraction of unique TCRs that were SARS-CoV-2-associated, and depth was defined as the fraction of total T cells that were SARS-CoV-2-associated. Each spike-specific TCR was assigned to its reactive spike region and to a CD4 or CD8 class using the MIRA data. Log10-transformed breadth and depth values were compared by one-way ANOVA with Sidak's multiple comparisons tests. The source is immuneACCESS, and TCRdb retained only in-frame sequences with V and J called. Part of the clones is not carried over; for the studies checked, unresolved V genes explain less than half of this, and the remainder is unexplained. That table gives V, J and clone size, and the DNA gave D and trimming. The table for this sample lists some 120,000 clones; 75% to 95% of them were counted only once. The top ten constitute 4% to 4.5% of the sample.

This specimen's time point label, per the study, means: about 28 days (+/-7) after the second vaccine dose. Interpreted using the paper, the treatment or condition label stands for: meningococcal conjugate vaccine given as trial control. Vaccinee samples were obtained from the UK trials COV001 and COV002, which included a single-blind randomized controlled phase 2/3 trial of AZD1222 (ChAdOx1 nCoV-19) in healthy adults. For TCRbeta chain sequencing, PBMC samples were collected from trial participants at day 0 and at day 28 after the second dose. The chain is made from TRBV3-1 (or the pseudogene TRBV3-2) and TRBJ2-1; the D gene is unclear. This material consisted of peripheral blood, taken 28 days after the second dose of the MenACWY control vaccine. The sequence derives from an adult who received the MenACWY meningococcal vaccine as a control. CDR3 reads: CASSQEKGGSSYNEQFF. The DNA sequence is as follows: TGTGCCAGCAGCCAAGAAAAAGGCGGAAGCTCCTACAATGAGCAGTTCTTC.